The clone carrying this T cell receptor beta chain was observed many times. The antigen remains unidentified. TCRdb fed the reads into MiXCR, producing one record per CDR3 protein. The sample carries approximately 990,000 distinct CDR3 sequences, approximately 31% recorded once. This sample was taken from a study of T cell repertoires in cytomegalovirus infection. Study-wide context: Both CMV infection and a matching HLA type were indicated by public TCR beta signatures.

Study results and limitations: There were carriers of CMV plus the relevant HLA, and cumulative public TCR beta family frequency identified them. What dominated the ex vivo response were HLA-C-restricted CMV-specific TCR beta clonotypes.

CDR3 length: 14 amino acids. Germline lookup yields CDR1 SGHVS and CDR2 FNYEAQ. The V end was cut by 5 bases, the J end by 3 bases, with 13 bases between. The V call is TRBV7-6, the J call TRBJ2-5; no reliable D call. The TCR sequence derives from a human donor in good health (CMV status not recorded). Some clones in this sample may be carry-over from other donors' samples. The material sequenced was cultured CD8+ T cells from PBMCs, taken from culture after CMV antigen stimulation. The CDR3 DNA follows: TGTGCCAGCAGCGCCCGAGTTGGGGAAGAGACCCAGTACTTC. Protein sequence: CASSARVGEETQYF.